The sequence of this TCR beta chain was determined in a study of blood T cell repertoires in COVID-19. For the study at large: Specimens from acute and convalescent COVID-19 originated in the United States, Italy and Spain.

Germline CDR1 SGDLS, CDR2 YYNGEE. The CDR3 spans 14 residues. V was pared by 4 bases and J by 8 bases, with 16 bases between. Repertoires were generated with immunoSEQ multiplex PCR, while TCRdb's copy carries only in-frame clones and drops some. The sample holds some 140,000 clones, about 70% seen once. This clone was counted a few times. The sequence was obtained from a man older than 75 with acute or convalescent COVID-19. The rearrangement links TRBV9 to TRBJ1-3; D remains unclear. The source material was peripheral blood. The CDR3 DNA follows: TGTGCCAGCAGCACCCCAGGCCGGCGGGACACCATATATTTT. Encoded protein: CASSTPGRRDTIYF.